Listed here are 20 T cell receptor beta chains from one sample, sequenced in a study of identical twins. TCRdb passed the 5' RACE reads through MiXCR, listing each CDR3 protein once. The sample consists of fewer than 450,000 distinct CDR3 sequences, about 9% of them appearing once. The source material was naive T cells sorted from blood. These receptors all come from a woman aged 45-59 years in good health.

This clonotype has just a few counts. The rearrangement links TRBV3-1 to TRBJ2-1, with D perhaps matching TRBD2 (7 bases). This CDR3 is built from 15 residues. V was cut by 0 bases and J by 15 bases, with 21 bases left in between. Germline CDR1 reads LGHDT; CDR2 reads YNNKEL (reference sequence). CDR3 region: CASSQDPEGGEGWFF. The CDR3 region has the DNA TGTGCCAGCAGCCAAGACCCCGAAGGGGGGGAGGGGTGGTTCTTC.

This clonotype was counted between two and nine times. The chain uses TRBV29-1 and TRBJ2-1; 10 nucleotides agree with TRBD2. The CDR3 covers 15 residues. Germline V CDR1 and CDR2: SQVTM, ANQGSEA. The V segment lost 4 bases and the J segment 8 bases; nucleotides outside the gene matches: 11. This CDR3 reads CSVAPSGRRTDEQFF. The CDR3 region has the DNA TGCAGCGTTGCCCCTAGCGGGAGAAGGACTGATGAGCAGTTCTTC.

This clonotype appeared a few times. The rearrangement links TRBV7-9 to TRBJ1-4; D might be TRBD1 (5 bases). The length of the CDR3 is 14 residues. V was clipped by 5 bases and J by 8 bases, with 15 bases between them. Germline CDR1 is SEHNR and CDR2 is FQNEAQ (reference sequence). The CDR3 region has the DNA TGTGCCAGCAGCGGTCATACGGGGGAGGAAAAACTGTTTTTT. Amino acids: CASSGHTGEEKLFF.

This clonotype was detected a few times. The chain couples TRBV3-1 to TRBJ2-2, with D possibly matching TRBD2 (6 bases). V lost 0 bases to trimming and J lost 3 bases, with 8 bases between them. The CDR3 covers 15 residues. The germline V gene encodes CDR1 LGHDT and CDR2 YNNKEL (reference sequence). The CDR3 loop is CASSQEGGYTGELFF. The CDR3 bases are TGTGCCAGCAGCCAAGAGGGAGGCTACACCGGGGAGCTGTTTTTT.

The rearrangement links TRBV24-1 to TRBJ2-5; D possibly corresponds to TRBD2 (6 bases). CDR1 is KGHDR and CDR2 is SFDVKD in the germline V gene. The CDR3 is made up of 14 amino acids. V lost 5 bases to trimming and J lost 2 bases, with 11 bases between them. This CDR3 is CATSGVADQETQYF. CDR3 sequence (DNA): TGTGCCACCAGTGGGGTAGCGGATCAAGAGACCCAGTACTTC.

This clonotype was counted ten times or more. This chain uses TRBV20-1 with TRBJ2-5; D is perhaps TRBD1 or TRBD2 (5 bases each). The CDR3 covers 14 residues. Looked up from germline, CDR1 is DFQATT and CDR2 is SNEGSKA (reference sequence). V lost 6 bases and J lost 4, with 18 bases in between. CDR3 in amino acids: CSARIPGPGETQYF. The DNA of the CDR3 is TGCAGTGCCAGGATCCCGGGACCGGGAGAGACCCAGTACTTC.

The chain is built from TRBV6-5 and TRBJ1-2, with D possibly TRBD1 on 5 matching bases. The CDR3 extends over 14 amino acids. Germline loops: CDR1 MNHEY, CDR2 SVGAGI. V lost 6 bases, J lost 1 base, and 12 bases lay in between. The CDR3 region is CASRRGTDNYGYTF. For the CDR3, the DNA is TGTGCCAGCAGGCGGGGGACGGATAACTATGGCTACACCTTC.

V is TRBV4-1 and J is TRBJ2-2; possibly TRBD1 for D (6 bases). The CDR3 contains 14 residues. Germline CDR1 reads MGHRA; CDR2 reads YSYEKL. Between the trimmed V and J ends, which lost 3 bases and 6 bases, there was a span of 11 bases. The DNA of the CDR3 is TGCGCCAGCAGCCAGTCATCAGGGGCCGGGGAGCTGTTTTTT. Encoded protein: CASSQSSGAGELFF.

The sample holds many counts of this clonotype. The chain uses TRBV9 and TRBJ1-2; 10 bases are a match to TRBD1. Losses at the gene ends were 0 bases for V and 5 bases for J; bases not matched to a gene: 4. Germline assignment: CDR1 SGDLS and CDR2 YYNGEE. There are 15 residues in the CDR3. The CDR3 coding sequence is TGTGCCAGCAGCGTAGAGGACAGGGGGGGGTATGGCTACACCTTC. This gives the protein CASSVEDRGGYGYTF.

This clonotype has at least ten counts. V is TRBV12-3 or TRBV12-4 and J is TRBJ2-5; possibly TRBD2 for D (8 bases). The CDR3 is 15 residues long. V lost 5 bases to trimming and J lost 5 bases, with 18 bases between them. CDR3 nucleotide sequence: TGTGCCAGCAGTACCGGGACTAGGGGGCGGGAGACCCAGTACTTC. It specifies CASSTGTRGRETQYF.

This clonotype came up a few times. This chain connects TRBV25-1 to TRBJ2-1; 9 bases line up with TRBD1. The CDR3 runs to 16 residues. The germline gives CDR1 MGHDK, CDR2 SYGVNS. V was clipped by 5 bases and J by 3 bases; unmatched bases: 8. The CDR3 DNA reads TGTGCCAGCAGTCCGGACAGGGGAGGCATCTACAATGAGCAGTTCTTC. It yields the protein CASSPDRGGIYNEQFF.

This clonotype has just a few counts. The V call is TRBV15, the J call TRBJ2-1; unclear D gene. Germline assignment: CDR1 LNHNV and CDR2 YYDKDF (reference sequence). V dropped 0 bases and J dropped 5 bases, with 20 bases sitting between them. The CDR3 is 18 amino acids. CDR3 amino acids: CATSRDRADSVTHNEQFF. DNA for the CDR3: TGTGCCACCAGCAGAGATAGGGCAGATTCTGTAACACACAATGAGCAGTTCTTC.

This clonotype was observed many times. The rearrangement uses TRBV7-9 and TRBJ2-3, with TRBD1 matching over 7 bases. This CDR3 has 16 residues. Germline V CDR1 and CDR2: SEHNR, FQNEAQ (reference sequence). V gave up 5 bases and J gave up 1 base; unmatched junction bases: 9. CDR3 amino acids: CASSQIQGPRTDTQYF. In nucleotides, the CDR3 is TGTGCCAGCAGCCAAATACAGGGGCCTCGCACAGATACGCAGTATTTT. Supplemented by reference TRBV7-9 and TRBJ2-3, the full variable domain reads DTGVSQNPRHKITKRGQNVTFRCDPISEHNRLYWYRQTLGQGPEFLTYFQNEAQLEKSRLLSDRFSAERPKGSFSTLEIQRTEQGDSAMYLCASSQIQGPRTDTQYFGPGTRLTVL.

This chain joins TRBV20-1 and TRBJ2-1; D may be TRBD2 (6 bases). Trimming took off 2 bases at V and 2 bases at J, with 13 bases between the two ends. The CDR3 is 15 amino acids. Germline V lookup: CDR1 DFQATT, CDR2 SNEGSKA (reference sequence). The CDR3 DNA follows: TGCAGTGCTAGACGGGACTCCTCTCCCTACAATGAGCAGTTCTTC. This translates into CSARRDSSPYNEQFF.

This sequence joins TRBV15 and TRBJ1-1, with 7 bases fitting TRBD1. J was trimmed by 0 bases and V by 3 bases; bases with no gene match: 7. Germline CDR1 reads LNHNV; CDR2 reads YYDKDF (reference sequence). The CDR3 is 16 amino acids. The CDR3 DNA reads TGTGCCACCAGCAGGTACCTGGGACAGATGAACACTGAAGCTTTCTTT. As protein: CATSRYLGQMNTEAFF.

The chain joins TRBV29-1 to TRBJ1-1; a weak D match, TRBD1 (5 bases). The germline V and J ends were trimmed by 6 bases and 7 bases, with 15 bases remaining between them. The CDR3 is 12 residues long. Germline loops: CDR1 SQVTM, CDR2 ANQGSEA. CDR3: CSVLQGPIEAFF. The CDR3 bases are TGCAGCGTCCTGCAGGGCCCCATTGAAGCTTTCTTT.

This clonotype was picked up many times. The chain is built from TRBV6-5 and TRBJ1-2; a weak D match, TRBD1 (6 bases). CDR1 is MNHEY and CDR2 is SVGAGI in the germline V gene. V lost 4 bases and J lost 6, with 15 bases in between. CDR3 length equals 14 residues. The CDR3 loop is CASSLGRGAHGYTF. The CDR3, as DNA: TGTGCCAGCAGTTTAGGCCGGGGGGCGCATGGCTACACCTTC.

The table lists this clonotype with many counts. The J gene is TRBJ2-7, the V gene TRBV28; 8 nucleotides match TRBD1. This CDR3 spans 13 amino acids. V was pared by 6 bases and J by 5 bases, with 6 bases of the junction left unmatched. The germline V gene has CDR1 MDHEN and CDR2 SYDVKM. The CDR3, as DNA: TGTGCCAGCAGCCTCGGACAGGGAAACGAGCAGTACGTC. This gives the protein CASSLGQGNEQYV.

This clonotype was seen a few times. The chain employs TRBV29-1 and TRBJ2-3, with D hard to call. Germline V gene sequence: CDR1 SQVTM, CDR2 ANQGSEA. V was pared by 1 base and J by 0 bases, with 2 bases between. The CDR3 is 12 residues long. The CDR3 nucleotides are TGCAGCGTTGAAGTGAGCACAGATACGCAGTATTTT. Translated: CSVEVSTDTQYF.

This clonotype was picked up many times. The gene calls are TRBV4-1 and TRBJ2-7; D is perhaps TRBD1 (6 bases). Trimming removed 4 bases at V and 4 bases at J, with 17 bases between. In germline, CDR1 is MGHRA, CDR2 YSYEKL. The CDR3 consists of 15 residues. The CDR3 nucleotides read TGCGCCAGCAGCCCTACCACCAGGGGACGGTACGAGCAGTACGTC. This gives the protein CASSPTTRGRYEQYV.